The 4 T cell receptor beta chains listed next were all sequenced from one sample in a study of CD8 T cells in ankylosing spondylitis. One entry per CDR3 protein results from TCRdb running MiXCR on the 5' RACE reads. The table includes approximately 25,000 distinct CDR3 sequences, about 17% detected once. The source material was blood. The receptors stem from a male donor with ankylosing spondylitis or in good health (not recorded which).

V gene TRBV10-3 combines with J gene TRBJ2-2; 10 bases map to TRBD1. Germline V gene data show CDR1 as ENHRY and CDR2 as SYGVKD. The CDR3 extends over 14 amino acids. J gave up 6 bases and V 6 bases, and 4 bases lay outside the gene matches. For the CDR3, the DNA is TGTGCCATCAGAGACAGGGGGCCCGCCGGGGAGCTGTTTTTT. Amino acid sequence: CAIRDRGPAGELFF.

This clonotype was detected many times. This chain connects TRBV28 to TRBJ2-2; D tentatively reads TRBD1 or TRBD2 (5 bases each). Germline CDR1 is MDHEN and CDR2 is SYDVKM. This CDR3 region has 14 residues. The V end lost 6 bases, the J end lost 4 bases, and 12 bases lay between the germline ends. The CDR3 here is CASRPGTGTGELFF. The DNA of the CDR3 is TGTGCCAGCAGGCCCGGGACGGGCACCGGGGAGCTGTTTTTT.

This clonotype was counted ten times or more. This chain links TRBV29-1 with TRBJ2-2; D is possibly TRBD2 (6 bases). The V gene lost 7 bases and the J gene lost 3 bases, with 9 bases spanning the gap. There are 12 residues in the CDR3. Germline values: CDR1 SQVTM, CDR2 ANQGSEA. The CDR3: CSGRRDTGELFF. For the CDR3, the DNA is TGCAGCGGGCGGAGGGACACCGGGGAGCTGTTTTTT.

The genes are TRBV6-5 and TRBJ2-1; a possible D gene is TRBD2 (6 bases). Germline V gene sequence: CDR1 MNHEY, CDR2 SVGAGI. V lost 2 bases and J lost 5, with 13 bases in between. The CDR3 extends over 15 amino acids. The CDR3 region is CASSYQREYHNEQFF. The CDR3 nucleotides are TGTGCCAGCAGTTACCAACGGGAGTACCACAATGAGCAGTTCTTC.